The TCR beta chain described here comes from a study of persistence of HIV-infected CD4 T cells (dated by TCRdb to about 2020). Turning to the overall study: The median time participants had been on suppressive ART was less than 10 years. Peripheral blood samples of up to roughly 180 mL were obtained at multiple time points, with the exception of two participants, for whom leukapheresis was performed at a single time point. CMV- and HIV-1 Gag-responding CD4+ T cells were isolated from ART-treated individuals so that antigen-driven clonal expansion of HIV-1-infected cells could be examined. Cross-participant TCR cluster analysis included 8 or 9 participants for CMV and 6 or 7 participants for Gag. Proviral sequencing was used to assess clonality among infected cells, whereas TCRbeta sequencing gauged the clonality of all cells within each sorted population. What the study reported, not specific to this receptor: Bulk TCR analyses could not be restricted to the rare CMV-responding cells that actually carried HIV-1 proviruses. TCRbeta richness in CMV- and Gag-responding cells was significantly lower than in anti-CD3/anti-CD28-responding cells; CMV-responding cells had higher oligoclonality than CD3/CD28-stimulated and Gag-responding cells. Within the same sorted populations, how oligoclonal the TCRs were correlated with how oligoclonal the proviruses were. Few individuals were included in the study, and only a limited range of antigens was tested. Degenerate expanded CDR3beta sequences were enriched in antigen-responding cells, suggesting convergent selection of CD4+ responses to CMV and Gag.

From the cysteine through the phenylalanine, the CDR3 covers 14 amino acids. The only DNA kept is the CDR3, 42 bases in frame from the first base. CDR1 and CDR2 are read off the germline V gene (reference sequence) as SEHNR and FQNEAQ. V gives up 0 bases and J gives up 0 bases, and the segment between their germline ends measures 5 bases. About this clone itself: Its antigen remains undetermined. It has no much larger one-base neighbor in the sample; base qualities were not kept. The same CDR3 can be traced to other DNA sequences in this sample.

The immunoSEQ hsTCRB assay version 4, run in survey mode, was used to sequence TCRbeta repertoires from genomic DNA. For TCRbeta sequencing, genomic DNA was diluted to approximately 10 ng/uL, with up to 1 ug used per sample. Per the original workflow: Analysis of the TCRbeta data was done in ImmunoSeq Analyzer 3.0, and diversity was computed on productive nucleotide rearrangements. Lower-bound TCR diversity was estimated with the improved Chao index, and clonality with the Gini coefficient using the Immunarch R package. When different nucleotide rearrangements encoded the same CDR3beta amino acid sequence, each rearrangement was treated as a distinct clonotype. Differential abundance analysis identified TCRbeta sequences significantly enriched in antigen-responding cells relative to anti-CD3/anti-CD28-activated cells. TCRs were clustered by predicted peptide-MHC specificity with GLIPH2, both within individual participants and across merged participant data sets. TCRdb stores this immuneACCESS table with in-frame sequences only. Part of the clones is absent; in the studies checked, under half of the shortfall reflects unresolved V genes, and no reason is known for the rest. That table is the source of V, J and clone size, and D and trimming were worked out from the DNA. This sample lists around 26,000 clones; around two thirds were detected once. The ten largest clonotypes hold around 2% of the sample.

In light of the paper, this sample's treatment or condition label describes: suppressive antiretroviral therapy. A pool of overlapping 15-mer peptides from HIV-1 Gag, at around 1 ug per peptide per mL, was used to stimulate the cells. Responding CD4+ T cells were sorted on the basis of upregulation of both CD40 ligand and CD69. HIV-1-infected adults in whom suppressive ART had been started during chronic infection were enrolled as participants. For at least 4 years, the participants' plasma HIV-1 RNA had been undetectable, below 50 copies/mL. To be included, participants needed a CD4+ T cell count above 400 cells/uL and a positive CMV serology. Before stimulation, PBMCs were isolated using density centrifugation and then depleted of CD8+ T cells. For around 18 hours, the CD8-depleted PBMCs were stimulated with anti-CD28/CD49d costimulation, a CD40-blocking antibody, and enfuvirtide to prevent new infections. Cell sorting was performed on a Beckman Coulter MoFlo Legacy or XDP sorter, and dead cells were excluded with propidium iodide. For samples with more than one million cells, genomic DNA was extracted with the QIAamp DNA Mini Kit, and for all other samples the Quick-DNA Microprep Kit was used.

This sequence was found in an adult man with HIV who was CMV-seropositive. The sequencing here drew on CD4+ T cells sorted from PBMCs after approximately 19-hour stimulation, taken from a patient who received antiretroviral therapy. The cell subset or site tag for this specimen amounts to: CD40L+CD69+ CD4 T cells responding to HIV-1 Gag peptides. In this chain, TRBV7-9 is recombined with TRBJ1-2, with the D gene not clear enough to name. The DNA sequence is given as TGTGCCAGCAGCTTAGCGGTAGCTAACTATGGCTACACCTTC. Its translation reads: CASSLAVANYGYTF.